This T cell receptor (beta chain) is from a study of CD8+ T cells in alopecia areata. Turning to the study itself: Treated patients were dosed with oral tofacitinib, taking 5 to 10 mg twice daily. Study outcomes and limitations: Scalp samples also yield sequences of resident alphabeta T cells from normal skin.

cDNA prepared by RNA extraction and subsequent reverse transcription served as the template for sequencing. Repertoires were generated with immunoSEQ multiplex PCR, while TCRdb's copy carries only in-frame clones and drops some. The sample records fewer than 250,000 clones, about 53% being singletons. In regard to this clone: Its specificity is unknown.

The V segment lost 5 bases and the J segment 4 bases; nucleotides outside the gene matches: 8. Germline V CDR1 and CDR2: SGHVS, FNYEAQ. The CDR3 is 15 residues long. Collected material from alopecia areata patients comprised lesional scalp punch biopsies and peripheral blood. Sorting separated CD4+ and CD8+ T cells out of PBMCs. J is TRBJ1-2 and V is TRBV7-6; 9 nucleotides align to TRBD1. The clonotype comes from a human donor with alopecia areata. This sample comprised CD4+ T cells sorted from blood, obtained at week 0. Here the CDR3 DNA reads TGTGCCAGCAGCGAGGGGTACAGGGGGCTCTATGGCTACACCTTC. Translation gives CASSEGYRGLYGYTF.